These T cell receptor beta chains were read from a single sample in a study of T cells in Graves' hyperthyroidism and ophthalmopathy. MiXCR, applied by TCRdb to the multiplex PCR reads, yields one record per CDR3 protein. The sample shows 400,000 or so distinct CDR3 sequences, about an eighth of them seen only once. Input material: blood. The receptors derive from a man aged 50 to 60 with Graves' ophthalmopathy. Both conserved end residues are part of each CDR3. A D gene is named only where the DNA matches it firmly. The size of a clone is reported for some rows only, either as once, few or many, or as a class for expanded clones.

abundance	v_gene	d_gene	j_gene	CDR3aa	CDR3nt
many	TRBV9	-	TRBJ2-1	CASSVLLFSDEQFF	TGTGCCAGCAGCGTACTTTTGTTTAGTGATGAGCAGTTCTTC
-	TRBV27	TRBD1	TRBJ1-1	CASRQKTGATEAFF	TGTGCCAGCAGACAAAAGACAGGGGCCACTGAAGCTTTCTTT
-	TRBV20-1	-	TRBJ2-3	CSARGVRGDTDTQYF	TGCAGTGCTAGGGGCGTGCGGGGCGACACAGATACGCAGTATTTT
-	TRBV9	-	TRBJ2-5	CASSVEAVRETQYF	TGTGCCAGCAGCGTAGAGGCAGTACGGGAGACCCAGTACTTC
many	TRBV7-3	-	TRBJ1-2	CASSLAGDNYGYTF	TGTGCCAGCAGCTTAGCAGGAGACAACTATGGCTACACCTTC
many	TRBV3-1	TRBD2	TRBJ2-7	CASSPRTSSEQYF	TGTGCCAGCAGCCCTCGGACTAGTTCCGAGCAGTACTTC
-	TRBV25-1	-	TRBJ1-1	CASVGGANTEAFF	TGTGCCAGCGTCGGCGGGGCGAACACTGAAGCTTTCTTT
many	TRBV20-1	-	TRBJ1-5	CSGRGSNQPQHF	TGCAGTGGGAGGGGGAGCAATCAGCCCCAGCATTTT
few	TRBV2	TRBD2	TRBJ2-5	CASSLSSGSMTQYF	TGTGCCAGCAGTTTGTCTAGCGGGAGTATGACCCAGTACTTC
many	TRBV18	TRBD2	TRBJ2-7	CASSPPLAGGHYEQYF	TGTGCCAGCTCACCACCACTAGCGGGAGGGCACTACGAGCAGTACTTC
many	TRBV27	-	TRBJ2-7	CASRLSGNYEQYF	TGTGCCAGCAGACTCTCGGGCAACTACGAGCAGTACTTC
many	TRBV28	-	TRBJ2-3	CASLPLETQLSSTDTQYF	TGTGCCAGCCTCCCGCTGGAGACGCAACTTTCTAGCACAGATACGCAGTATTTT
many	TRBV12-3/TRBV12-4	-	TRBJ2-3	CASSFRGSTDTQYF	TGTGCCAGCAGTTTCAGGGGATCCACAGATACGCAGTATTTT
-	TRBV7-9	-	TRBJ2-5	CARRSETQYF	TGTGCCAGACGTTCTGAGACCCAGTACTTC
many	TRBV6-5	TRBD2	TRBJ2-1	CASKELAANEQFF	TGTGCCAGCAAAGAACTAGCGGCCAATGAGCAGTTCTTC
many	TRBV27	TRBD2	TRBJ2-3	CASSPLRRTREKDTQYF	TGTGCCAGCAGTCCTCTCCGCCGTACGCGGGAGAAGGATACGCAGTATTTT
many	TRBV30	TRBD2	TRBJ2-1	CAWSGSSGNEQFF	TGTGCCTGGAGTGGTTCTAGCGGGAATGAGCAGTTCTTC
many	TRBV12-3/TRBV12-4	-	TRBJ2-7	CASSLDSFNEQYF	TGTGCCAGCAGTTTGGATTCATTCAACGAGCAGTACTTC
few	TRBV5-1	-	TRBJ2-1	CASSYTGRDTEEQFF	TGCGCCAGCAGTTATACTGGCCGAGACACCGAGGAGCAGTTCTTC
many	TRBV12-3/TRBV12-4	TRBD2	TRBJ2-1	CASSYGLAGVNEQFF	TGTGCCAGCAGTTATGGACTAGCGGGAGTAAATGAGCAGTTCTTC
many	TRBV6-1	-	TRBJ2-5	CASRGPRRGGETQYF	TGTGCCAGCAGAGGACCCCGAAGGGGTGGAGAGACCCAGTACTTC
few	TRBV5-1	-	TRBJ2-5	CASSLESQAETQYF	TGCGCCAGCAGCTTGGAGTCACAGGCTGAGACCCAGTACTTC
many	TRBV28	-	TRBJ2-7	CASFGRDTYEQYF	TGTGCCAGCTTCGGGCGGGACACCTACGAGCAGTACTTC
-	TRBV12-3/TRBV12-4	-	TRBJ2-1	CASGPSNNEQFF	TGTGCCAGCGGTCCAAGTAACAATGAGCAGTTCTTC
many	TRBV29-1	TRBD1	TRBJ1-2	CSVDGTGVYGYTF	TGCAGCGTTGACGGGACAGGGGTATATGGCTACACCTTC
many	TRBV3-1	TRBD1	TRBJ2-7	CASSFTGGEQYF	TGTGCCAGCAGTTTTACAGGGGGCGAGCAGTACTTC
few	TRBV4-1	-	TRBJ2-7	CASSQDGGETSKYF	TGCGCCAGCAGCCAAGATGGGGGTGAGACAAGCAAGTACTTC
few	TRBV27	-	TRBJ2-7	CASRKTPTGEQYF	TGTGCCAGCAGAAAGACGCCGACGGGGGAGCAGTACTTC
many	TRBV2	-	TRBJ2-1	CASTGRIYNEQFF	TGTGCCAGCACCGGGAGAATCTACAATGAGCAGTTCTTC
few	TRBV12-3/TRBV12-4	-	TRBJ1-3	CASRPHPSGPSGNTIYF	TGTGCCAGCAGACCCCACCCCTCCGGCCCTTCTGGAAACACCATATATTTT
many	TRBV10-2	-	TRBJ2-7	CASKHSYEQYF	TGCGCCAGCAAACACTCCTACGAGCAGTACTTC
many	TRBV3-1	-	TRBJ2-2	CASSPPQGLNTGELFF	TGTGCCAGCAGCCCCCCCCAGGGACTGAACACCGGGGAGCTGTTTTTT
-	TRBV3-1	TRBD2	TRBJ2-4	CASSQSGRGRNIQYF	TGTGCCAGCAGCCAGAGCGGGAGGGGGAGGAACATTCAGTACTTC
-	TRBV27	-	TRBJ1-6	CASSQEGLNNSPLHF	TGTGCCAGCAGCCAAGAAGGGCTCAATAATTCACCCCTCCACTTT
few	TRBV7-8	-	TRBJ2-4	CASSSPSIAKNIQYF	TGTGCCAGCAGCTCCCCTTCCATAGCCAAAAACATTCAGTACTTC
few	TRBV29-1	-	TRBJ2-1	CSVNTGSYNEQFF	TGCAGCGTTAATACAGGCTCCTACAATGAGCAGTTCTTC
many	TRBV5-6	TRBD2	TRBJ2-3	CASSYKTSGRGDTQYF	TGTGCCAGCAGCTACAAGACTAGCGGGAGGGGGGATACGCAGTATTTT
many	TRBV6-5	-	TRBJ1-6	CASSYGQLNNSPLHF	TGTGCCAGCAGTTACGGACAGCTCAATAATTCACCCCTCCACTTT
many	TRBV3-1	-	TRBJ2-7	CASSQVITGIYEQYF	TGTGCCAGCAGCCAAGTCATAACAGGGATCTACGAGCAGTACTTC
-	TRBV19	-	TRBJ1-5	CASSIGHLQPQHF	TGTGCCAGTAGTATAGGACACTTGCAGCCCCAGCATTTT
many	TRBV2	-	TRBJ1-5	CASSGERVSNQPQHF	TGTGCCAGCAGTGGGGAAAGGGTCAGCAATCAGCCCCAGCATTTT
many	TRBV20-1	TRBD2	TRBJ2-1	CSVSLLAGGTFYNEQFF	TGCAGTGTTTCGTTGCTAGCGGGAGGAACCTTCTACAATGAGCAGTTCTTC
-	TRBV9	TRBD2	TRBJ2-1	CASSVETPGLGYNEQFF	TGTGCCAGCAGCGTAGAAACTCCGGGACTAGGGTACAATGAGCAGTTCTTC
many	TRBV29-1	-	TRBJ2-5	CSVEDATPGTQETQYF	TGCAGCGTTGAAGATGCGACACCGGGGACCCAAGAGACCCAGTACTTC
-	TRBV5-8	-	TRBJ2-5	CASSPGSGGGLETQYF	TGTGCCAGCAGCCCGGGCTCCGGGGGAGGTTTGGAGACCCAGTACTTC
many	TRBV3-1	-	TRBJ1-5	CASSQGRGSNQPQHF	TGTGCCAGCAGCCAAGGGAGGGGAAGCAATCAGCCCCAGCATTTT
few	TRBV3-1	-	TRBJ2-1	CASSQDRYRRTSVRSNEQFF	TGTGCCAGCAGCCAAGATCGGTACAGGAGGACCTCAGTTCGGTCCAATGAGCAGTTCTTC
many	TRBV20-1	TRBD2	TRBJ2-3	CSARVTLGTSGRKDTQYF	TGCAGTGCTAGAGTGACTCTCGGGACTAGCGGGAGGAAGGATACGCAGTATTTT
many	TRBV5-6	-	TRBJ1-1	CASSLEYSWDTEAFF	TGTGCCAGCAGCTTGGAGTACAGTTGGGACACTGAAGCTTTCTTT
few	TRBV20-1	TRBD1	TRBJ2-3	CSVFPGTGTTDTQYF	TGCAGTGTCTTCCCCGGGACAGGGACCACAGATACGCAGTATTTT
many	TRBV30	TRBD2	TRBJ2-1	CAWSKGGLNNEQFF	TGTGCCTGGAGTAAGGGAGGGTTGAACAATGAGCAGTTCTTC
many	TRBV28	-	TRBJ2-1	CASSFGPGNEQFF	TGTGCCAGCAGTTTTGGTCCCGGGAATGAGCAGTTCTTC
-	TRBV4-1	-	TRBJ1-2	CASSQGPGNTYGYTF	TGCGCCAGCAGCCAAGGTCCAGGTAACACCTATGGCTACACCTTC
few	TRBV20-1	TRBD1	TRBJ1-2	CSARGGQVYYGYTF	TGCAGTGCCCGGGGGGGACAGGTCTACTATGGCTACACCTTC
many	TRBV20-1	TRBD1	TRBJ1-1	CSAKPPGGLPEAFF	TGCAGTGCTAAGCCTCCAGGGGGTCTTCCTGAAGCTTTCTTT
many	TRBV30	-	TRBJ2-3	CACGANTDTQYF	TGTGCCTGCGGGGCGAACACAGATACGCAGTATTTT
many	TRBV12-5	TRBD1	TRBJ2-1	CASGPRGQAEQFF	TGTGCTAGTGGTCCCAGGGGGCAGGCTGAGCAGTTCTTC
few	TRBV2	-	TRBJ1-2	CASSGGGTEYGGYTF	TGTGCCAGCAGTGGAGGGGGTACGGAGTATGGCGGCTACACCTTC
many	TRBV15	-	TRBJ1-1	CATSRDYGNTEAFF	TGTGCCACCAGCAGAGATTACGGGAACACTGAAGCTTTCTTT
-	TRBV27	TRBD2	TRBJ2-7	CASSLTSGSRHEQYF	TGTGCCAGCAGTTTAACTAGCGGGAGTCGCCACGAGCAGTACTTC